The entry that follows covers one TCR beta chain sequence. V lost 6 bases and J 2 bases, leaving 17 bases between the germline ends. Germline V gives CDR1 SEHNR, CDR2 FQNEAQ (reference sequence). This CDR3 region has 15 residues. Clones were sequenced by immunoSEQ multiplex PCR, and TCRdb holds only the in-frame ones, with some missing. The table lists under 200,000 clones, over 80% of them singletons, with under 2.5% in the top ten. This specimen comes from a study of T cell responses to AZD1222 COVID-19 vaccine. As for the study in general: Researchers grouped second doses given at about 4 or about 12 weeks into one pool.

This chain joins TRBV7-9 and TRBJ2-7; D is perhaps TRBD1 (8 bases). This TCR came from an adult in good health. Sequencing used peripheral blood, obtained on day 0 of AZD1222 vaccination. As DNA, the CDR3 is TGTGCCAGCAGAGACACAGGGGGGGCGACCTACGAGCAGTACTTC. Residues: CASRDTGGATYEQYF.